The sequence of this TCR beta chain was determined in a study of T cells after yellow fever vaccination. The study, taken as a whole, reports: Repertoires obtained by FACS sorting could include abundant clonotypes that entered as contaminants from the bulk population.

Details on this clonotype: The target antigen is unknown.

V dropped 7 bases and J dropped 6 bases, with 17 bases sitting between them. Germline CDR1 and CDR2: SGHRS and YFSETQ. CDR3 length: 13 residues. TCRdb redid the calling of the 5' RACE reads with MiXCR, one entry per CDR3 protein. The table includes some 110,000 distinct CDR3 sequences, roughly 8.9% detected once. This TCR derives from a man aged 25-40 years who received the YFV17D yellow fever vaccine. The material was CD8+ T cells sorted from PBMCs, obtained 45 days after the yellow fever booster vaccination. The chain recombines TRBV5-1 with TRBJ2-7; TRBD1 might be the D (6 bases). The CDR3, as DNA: TGCGCCAGCCAGGGACAAGGACGTCCCGAGCAGTACTTC. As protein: CASQGQGRPEQYF.